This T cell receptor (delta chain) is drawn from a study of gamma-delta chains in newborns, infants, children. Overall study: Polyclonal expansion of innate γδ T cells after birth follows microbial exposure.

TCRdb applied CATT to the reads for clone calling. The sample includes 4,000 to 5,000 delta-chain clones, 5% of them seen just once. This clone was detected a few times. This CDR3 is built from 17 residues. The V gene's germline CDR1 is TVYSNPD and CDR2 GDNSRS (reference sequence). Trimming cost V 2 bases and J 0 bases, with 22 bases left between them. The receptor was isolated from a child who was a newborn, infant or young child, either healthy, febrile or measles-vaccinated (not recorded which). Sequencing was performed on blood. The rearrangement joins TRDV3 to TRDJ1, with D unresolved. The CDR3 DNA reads TGTGCCTTTTCCCGTCCCTATCCTGAGACCTACACCGATAAACTCATCTTT. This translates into CAFSRPYPETYTDKLIF.